The rows below give T cell receptor beta chains drawn from one sample of a study of Ad26.COV2.S vaccination and SARS-CoV-2 variants. The protocol was immunoSEQ multiplex PCR, while the TCRdb copy is restricted to in-frame clones and leaves out a portion. This sample yields some 270,000 clones, of which around nine tenths are seen a single time; nearly 3% belongs to the top ten. This material consisted of peripheral blood, taken in a trial of Ad26.COV2.S vaccine versus placebo. The receptors derive from a person aged 18-60 years who received the Ad26.COV2.S COVID-19 vaccine or a placebo. Each CDR3 is given without its conserved first and last residue. Each record gives: J gene, V gene, CDR3 protein.

TRBJ1-1 | TRBV7-2 | ASRGGPNTEAF
TRBJ1-4 | TRBV19 | ASSRVHEKLF
TRBJ2-7 | TRBV12-5 | ASVGDRGLYEQY
TRBJ2-5 | TRBV12-5 | ASGLSSGGTQY
TRBJ2-1 | TRBV6-5 | ASSRDRGPYNEQF
TRBJ1-2 | TRBV4-1 | ASSQEIQIIKIYGYT
TRBJ1-1 | TRBV10-3 | AIRKGDSTEAF
TRBJ2-3 | TRBV5-6 | ASSLRATDTQY
TRBJ1-1 | TRBV3-1/TRBV3-2 | ASSPKRASTEAF
TRBJ2-7 | TRBV11-2 | ASSRGGARGYEQY
TRBJ2-1 | TRBV5-6 | ASSLVARDNEQF
TRBJ1-1 | TRBV11-2 | ASSLSDRGRDTEAF
TRBJ1-3 | TRBV18 | ASSRTERGNTIY
TRBJ1-4 | TRBV7-9 | ASSASGGRTSTNEKLF
TRBJ2-1 | TRBV5-1 | ASSPRGLAGVGPYNEQF
TRBJ2-7 | TRBV12-3/TRBV12-4 | ASRRQGASEQY
TRBJ1-2 | TRBV25-1 | ASRETGTGGERSGYT
TRBJ1-2 | TRBV12-3/TRBV12-4 | ASSSPGDYGYT
TRBJ2-3 | TRBV4-3 | ASSQDGFTDTQY
TRBJ1-2 | TRBV11-2 | ASSYTGSRYGYT
TRBJ2-3 | TRBV5-4 | ASSRDGSTDTQY
TRBJ1-2 | TRBV6-5 | ASSSGDTNYGYT
TRBJ2-3 | TRBV6-5 | ASSDIPSTDTQY
TRBJ2-2 | TRBV9 | ASSVRNTGELF
TRBJ2-1 | TRBV5-4 | ASRLAGPNEQF
TRBJ1-1 | TRBV29-1 | SVEGGGGTEAF
TRBJ2-1 | TRBV6-5 | ASSWELGRGNEQF
TRBJ1-5 | TRBV7-9 | ASSLVGRGNQPQH
TRBJ1-3 | TRBV4-3 | ASSQNLLYSGNTIY
TRBJ1-4 | TRBV5-1 | ASSPTEVSNEKLF
TRBJ1-1 | TRBV20-1 | SASRAGGNTEAF
TRBJ2-5 | TRBV25-1 | ASRGGGAQY
TRBJ2-2 | TRBV24-1 | ATSDPGGANTGELF
TRBJ1-2 | TRBV24-1 | ATSDSGTNYGYT
TRBJ2-2 | TRBV9 | ASSLTGGGTGELF
TRBJ1-2 | TRBV3-1/TRBV3-2 | ASSHRGQGYT
TRBJ1-5 | TRBV4-1 | ASSLVAGDGNQPQH
TRBJ2-5 | TRBV3-1/TRBV3-2 | ASSPRVRYQQETQY
TRBJ1-1 | TRBV15 | ATSKNRGMNTEAF
TRBJ2-1 | TRBV19 | ASGTISYNEQF
TRBJ2-1 | TRBV2 | ASSVVGDLWEQF
TRBJ2-3 | TRBV6-5 | ASRRMGGTDTQY
TRBJ2-1 | TRBV5-1 | ASSLVGARGNEQF
TRBJ1-5 | TRBV7-9 | ASSLQGADQPQH
TRBJ2-5 | TRBV5-6 | ASSRIAGGRETQY
TRBJ2-2 | TRBV7-9 | ASRDRTDGELF
TRBJ1-2 | TRBV27 | ASSVQGRSGYT
TRBJ2-4 | TRBV19 | ASSIRGVHIQY
TRBJ2-5 | TRBV12-3/TRBV12-4 | ASSFGGYETQY